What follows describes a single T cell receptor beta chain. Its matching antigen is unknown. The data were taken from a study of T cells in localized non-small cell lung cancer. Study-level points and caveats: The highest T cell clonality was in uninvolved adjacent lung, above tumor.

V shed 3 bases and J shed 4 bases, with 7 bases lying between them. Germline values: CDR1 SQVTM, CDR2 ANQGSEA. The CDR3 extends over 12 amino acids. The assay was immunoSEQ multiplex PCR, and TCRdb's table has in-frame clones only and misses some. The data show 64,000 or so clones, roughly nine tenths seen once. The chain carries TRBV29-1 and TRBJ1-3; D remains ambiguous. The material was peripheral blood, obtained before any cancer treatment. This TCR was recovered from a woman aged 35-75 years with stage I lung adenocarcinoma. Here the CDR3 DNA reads TGCAGCGTTGAGATACAGGGAAACACCATATATTTT. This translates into CSVEIQGNTIYF.